Detailed here is one T cell receptor beta chain. Its cognate antigen is unknown. The data derive from a study of post-analysis software for immune sequencing data. Overall study: Courses of disease covered relapsing-remitting, secondary progressive and progressive-relapsing multiple sclerosis.

Sequencing libraries made from TCR beta cDNA carried unique molecular identifiers. The authors obtained approximately 460,000 cDNA molecules from roughly 1.1 to 9.2 million T cells. TCRdb re-analysed the PCR reads in MiXCR, keeping a single row per CDR3 protein. This sample has hundreds of thousands of distinct CDR3 sequences, with around 33% found just once. The germline V gene has CDR1 MDHEN and CDR2 SYDVKM. Trimming took 6 bases from V and 0 from J, leaving 13 bases between them. CDR3 length equals 15 residues. Findings of the study overall: Under the F measure, samples that were prepared in one batch clustered strongly together. Those with multiple sclerosis, the patient group, showed significantly lower normalized Chao1 diversity than controls. Roughly 5 TRBV segments (TRBV5-6, TRBV5-1 and TRBV20-1 among them) occurred more frequently in patients than in controls.

V usage is TRBV28 and J usage is TRBJ2-3, with a possible D match to TRBD1 (6 bases). This TCR was recovered from a girl between 5 and 17 years old with multiple sclerosis. The sample taken for sequencing was blood. The CDR3 sequence: CASRPPDRSTDTQYF. CDR3 bases: TGTGCCAGCAGGCCTCCGGACAGAAGCACAGATACGCAGTATTTT.